The 29 T cell receptor beta chains given below trace back to one sample, sequenced in a study of control samples from healthy donors and cancer patients (dated by TCRdb to 2018 to 2020). The library was generated by the immunoSEQ multiplex PCR assay. The source is immuneACCESS, and TCRdb retained only in-frame sequences with V and J called. Part of the clones is not carried over; for the studies checked, unresolved V genes explain less than half of this, and the remainder is unexplained. In all, the sample holds under 100,000 clones, and approximately 91% of those were seen once. The ten largest clones capture less than 10% of the sample. The material sequenced was PBMCs. These receptors originate from a woman aged 45-60 years with colorectal cancer.

The CDR3 nucleotides read TGTGCCAGCAGTTACTCCGACGCCGGGACAGGGGGGTACAATGAGCAGTTCTTC. Its protein product is CASSYSDAGTGGYNEQFF. The V gene is TRBV6-2 or TRBV6-3, the J gene TRBJ2-1, with TRBD1 matching over 11 bases. Germline values: CDR1 MNHEY, CDR2 SVGEGT. The CDR3 has 18 residues. J was trimmed by 4 bases and V by 0 bases; bases with no gene match: 8.

The chain couples TRBV10-2 to TRBJ2-7, with D maybe TRBD1 (6 bases). Trimming removed 7 bases from V and 7 bases from J, with 17 bases in between. Germline CDR1 is WSHSY and CDR2 is SAAADI. This CDR3 is built from 13 residues. The CDR3 DNA is TGCGCCAGCATGGAGGACAGCCTCAGTGAGCAGTACGTC. Protein sequence: CASMEDSLSEQYV.

The chain couples TRBV6-1 to TRBJ2-7, with D possibly matching TRBD1 (5 bases). CDR3 size: 15 residues. CDR1 is MNHNS and CDR2 is SASEGT in the germline V gene. This CDR3 is CASREGTGASYEQYV. Written as DNA, the CDR3 is TGTGCCAGCAGGGAAGGCACAGGCGCTTCCTACGAGCAGTACGTC.

The rearrangement uses TRBV28 and TRBJ1-1, with no clear D. Trimming took off 3 bases at V and 4 bases at J, with 12 bases between the two ends. The CDR3 is made up of 14 amino acids. CDR1 is MDHEN and CDR2 is SYDVKM in the germline V gene. In DNA, the CDR3 is TGTGCCAGCAGTTTGCCCACGGGCAGCACTGAAGCTTTCTTT. Translated: CASSLPTGSTEAFF.

The DNA of the CDR3 is TGCAGCGTTTCACAGGGGGCCACCACTGAAGCTTTCTTT. Translation gives CSVSQGATTEAFF. The gene calls are TRBV29-1 and TRBJ1-1, with TRBD1 matching 9 bases. The CDR3 has 13 amino acids. V shed 5 bases and J 4 bases; nucleotides not matched to a gene: 5. The germline gives CDR1 SQVTM, CDR2 ANQGSEA. The entire variable domain, with the rest obtained from reference TRBV29-1 and TRBJ1-1, is as follows: SAVISQKPSRDICQRGTSLTIQCQVDSQVTMMFWYRQQPGQSLTLIATANQGSEATYESGFVIDKFPISRPNLTFSTLTVSNMSPEDSSIYLCSVSQGATTEAFFGQGTRLTVV.

The rearrangement uses TRBV2 and TRBJ1-2, with 7 bases aligning to TRBD1. Losses at the gene ends were 7 bases for V and 3 bases for J; bases not matched to a gene: 2. Germline CDR1 SNHLY, CDR2 FYNNEI. This CDR3 comprises 12 residues. The CDR3 DNA reads as TGTGCCAGCACAGGGGGGTACTATGGCTACACCTTC. It is translated as CASTGGYYGYTF. The full variable domain, rest sourced from reference TRBV2 and TRBJ1-2, is EPEVTQTPSHQVTQMGQEVILRCVPISNHLYFYWYRQILGQKVEFLVSFYNNEISEKSEIFDDQFSVERPDGSNFTLKIRSTKLEDSAMYFCASTGGYYGYTFGSGTRLTVV.

V is TRBV7-2 and J is TRBJ2-5; D remains unclear. Germline CDR1 SGHTA, CDR2 FQGNSA. The ends were cut back, 2 bases at V and 4 bases at J, with 5 bases in the middle. The CDR3 has 12 amino acids. The CDR3 here is CASSLSRETQYF. CDR3 sequence (DNA): TGTGCCAGCAGCTTAAGTCGAGAGACCCAGTACTTC.

V is TRBV6-4 and J is TRBJ2-6; the D is unclear. Germline CDR1 and CDR2: MRHNA and SNTAGT. The CDR3 is made up of 17 amino acids. V dropped 3 bases and J dropped 0 bases, with 12 bases sitting between them. CDR3 loop: CASSEGAGVSGANVLTF. The CDR3 bases are TGTGCCAGCAGTGAGGGTGCCGGCGTCTCTGGGGCCAACGTCCTGACTTTC.

About this clone itself: This sample also contains other DNA sequences that code for the same CDR3. This rearrangement joins TRBV20-1 to TRBJ1-1; tentatively, D is TRBD1 (5 bases). Trimming took off 6 bases at V and 5 bases at J, with 10 bases between the two ends. Germline-derived CDR1 and CDR2 are DFQATT and SNEGSKA (reference sequence). This CDR3 is built from 11 residues. CDR3 residues: CSAGGRTEAFF. CDR3 nucleotide sequence: TGCAGTGCGGGGGGGAGAACTGAAGCTTTCTTT.

This clone was seen more than once but under ten times. This CDR3 is also generated by other DNA sequences in the sample. Here the CDR3 reads CAWSGGGGASQTQYF. As DNA, the CDR3 is TGTGCCTGGAGTGGTGGCGGGGGGGCCTCGCAGACCCAGTACTTC. This chain joins TRBV30 and TRBJ2-5; 9 bases match TRBD2. CDR3 length: 15 residues. The V and J ends lost 1 base and 6 bases, in that order; junction bases with no gene match: 9. Germline loops: CDR1 GTSNPN, CDR2 SVGIG (reference sequence).

The chain links TRBV5-1 to TRBJ1-1; tentative D call: TRBD1 (6 bases). There are 15 residues in the CDR3. V lost 0 bases to trimming and J lost 4 bases, with 13 bases between them. Germline CDR1 reads SGHRS; CDR2 reads YFSETQ. The CDR3 reads CASSLGGEGVTEAFF. The CDR3 DNA follows: TGCGCCAGCAGCTTGGGCGGGGAGGGGGTCACTGAAGCTTTCTTT.

The chain combines TRBV5-1 with TRBJ1-5; D unresolved. V gave up 5 bases and J gave up 5 bases, with 17 bases separating them. The CDR3 is made up of 15 amino acids. Per germline, CDR1 SGHRS and CDR2 YFSETQ. The CDR3 nucleotides are TGCGCCAGCAGTTTTGGTCTCTTCGCTGATCAGCCCCAGCATTTT. Protein: CASSFGLFADQPQHF. Filled out from reference TRBV5-1 and TRBJ1-5, the complete variable domain reads KAGVTQTPRYLIKTRGQQVTLSCSPISGHRSVSWYQQTPGQGLQFLFEYFSETQRNKGNFPGRFSGRQFSNSRSEMNVSTLELGDSALYLCASSFGLFADQPQHFGDGTRLSIL.

The chain joins TRBV3-1 (or the pseudogene TRBV3-2) to TRBJ2-3; 8 bases agree with TRBD2. V shed 4 bases, J shed 9 bases, and the junction held 12 bases outside the gene matches. Germline V gene lookup returns CDR1 LGHDT and CDR2 YNNKEL (reference sequence). There are 15 residues in the CDR3. The CDR3 protein is CASSPGSGGFSTQYF. Here the CDR3 DNA reads TGTGCCAGCAGCCCCGGCAGCGGGGGTTTCTCCACGCAGTATTTT.

Note on this clone: Germline is not matched at one junction end, which may reflect a read error. The V gene is TRBV19, the J gene TRBJ2-5; a weak D match, TRBD1 (5 bases). The CDR3 consists of 18 residues. CDR1 and CDR2 (germline): LNHDA, SQIVND (reference sequence). The CDR3 DNA is TGTGCCAGTAGCCATCAAGGGTATGTGACAGACATCCAAGGGACCCAGTACTTC. It translates to CASSHQGYVTDIQGTQYF.

V and J are TRBV6-2 or TRBV6-3 and TRBJ2-6; TRBD1 agrees at 11 bases. The V and J ends lost 4 bases and 4 bases, in that order; junction bases with no gene match: 6. The CDR3 extends over 17 amino acids. Germline V lookup: CDR1 MNHEY, CDR2 SVGEGT. CDR3 bases: TGTGCCAGCAGTTCAGGACAGGGGGCGGGAGGGGCCAACGTCCTGACTTTC. Amino acids: CASSSGQGAGGANVLTF.

The chain links TRBV27 to TRBJ2-5, with a possible D match to TRBD2 (6 bases). Trimming removed 6 bases at V and 5 bases at J, with 28 bases between. The CDR3 has 18 residues. Germline CDR1 and CDR2: MNHEY and SMNVEV (reference sequence). In DNA, the CDR3 is TGTGCCAGCAGAGGGGTGTATGTGGGAGGACGGACGGAGGAGACCCAGTACTTC. Its translation: CASRGVYVGGRTEETQYF.

The chain couples TRBV3-1 (or the pseudogene TRBV3-2) to TRBJ1-2; D unclear. The CDR3 has 16 residues. The ends were cut back, 1 base at V and 4 bases at J, with 16 bases in the middle. Germline CDR1 is LGHDT and CDR2 is YNNKEL (reference sequence). The CDR3 is CASSQVRMGRSYGYTF. Here the CDR3 DNA reads TGTGCCAGCAGCCAAGTAAGGATGGGGAGAAGCTATGGCTACACCTTC.

The J gene is TRBJ2-3, the V gene TRBV3-1 (or the pseudogene TRBV3-2), with D unclear. The germline V gene has CDR1 LGHDT and CDR2 YNNKEL (reference sequence). There are 12 residues in the CDR3. Trimming took 1 base from V and 6 from J, leaving 5 bases between them. The CDR3 spells CASSQGRDTQYF. The CDR3 DNA reads as TGTGCCAGCAGCCAAGGACGGGATACGCAGTATTTT.

This sequence joins TRBV28 and TRBJ1-2, with D possibly being TRBD1 (6 bases). Germline V gives CDR1 MDHEN, CDR2 SYDVKM. With 5 bases removed from V and 4 bases from J, the gap between germline ends came to 11 bases. There are 13 residues in the CDR3. CDR3 nucleotide sequence: TGTGCCAGCAGTCGGGGACATATCTATGGCTACACCTTC. It specifies CASSRGHIYGYTF.

The rearrangement links TRBV7-9 to TRBJ2-3; no firm D call. V was pared by 5 bases and J by 4 bases, with 22 bases between. CDR1 and CDR2 from the germline V gene are SEHNR and FQNEAQ (reference sequence). This CDR3 has 17 residues. The CDR3 loop is CASSPSGPPSGPDTQYF. The CDR3 nucleotides are TGTGCCAGCAGCCCCTCGGGTCCTCCGAGTGGGCCAGATACGCAGTATTTT. The variable domain in full, with the rest retrieved from reference TRBV7-9 and TRBJ2-3, is DTGVSQNPRHKITKRGQNVTFRCDPISEHNRLYWYRQTLGQGPEFLTYFQNEAQLEKSRLLSDRFSAERPKGSFSTLEIQRTEQGDSAMYLCASSPSGPPSGPDTQYFGPGTRLTVL.

The CDR3: CASSYRQGHTDTQYF. The CDR3 nucleotides read TGTGCCAGCAGCTACCGACAGGGTCACACAGATACGCAGTATTTT. This chain connects TRBV6-5 to TRBJ2-3, with TRBD1 matching 7 bases. V was clipped by 6 bases and J by 2 bases; unmatched bases: 8. Germline CDR1 MNHEY, CDR2 SVGAGI. This CDR3 has 15 residues.

This clone is a singleton in its sample. The chain employs TRBV7-3 and TRBJ2-1, with a weak D call TRBD1 (5 bases). V dropped 5 bases and J dropped 6 bases, with 8 bases sitting between them. From germline, CDR1 is SGHTA and CDR2 FQGTGA. CDR3 size: 12 residues. The DNA for the CDR3 is TGTGCCAGCAGCCAGGGCCCCAATGAGCAGTTCTTC. Protein: CASSQGPNEQFF.

This chain uses TRBV6-4 with TRBJ1-1, with D uncertain. The germline V gene has CDR1 MRHNA and CDR2 SNTAGT. CDR3 length: 14 residues. Trimming pared 3 bases from V and 0 bases from J, leaving 8 bases between. CDR3 amino acids: CASSDTSMNTEAFF. The CDR3 DNA follows: TGTGCCAGCAGTGATACGTCAATGAACACTGAAGCTTTCTTT.

The V gene is TRBV20-1, the J gene TRBJ1-2; D not certain. This CDR3 contains 11 residues. V gave up 4 bases and J gave up 7 bases, with 10 bases separating them. Germline loops: CDR1 DFQATT, CDR2 SNEGSKA (reference sequence). The CDR3 sequence is CSATGFGGYTF. In DNA, the CDR3 is TGCAGTGCTACCGGGTTTGGTGGCTACACCTTC.

This rearrangement joins TRBV25-1 to TRBJ1-4; possible D gene TRBD1, 5 bases. Trimming pared 7 bases from V and 2 bases from J, leaving 8 bases between. Germline V CDR1 and CDR2: MGHDK, SYGVNS. The CDR3 extends over 13 amino acids. The CDR3 loop is CASNGGTNEKLFF. CDR3 sequence (DNA): TGTGCCAGCAATGGGGGGACTAATGAAAAACTGTTTTTT.

This clone appeared once. The CDR3 DNA sequence: TGTGCCAGCAACAGGGGGCAGATAGGGCCCCAGCATTTT. This sequence encodes CASNRGQIGPQHF. The rearrangement joins TRBV5-8 to TRBJ1-5; 9 nucleotides align to TRBD1. This CDR3 has 13 amino acids. The trim removed 6 bases at V and 9 bases at J, leaving 7 bases unmatched. Per germline, CDR1 SGHTS and CDR2 YDEGEE.

The chain couples TRBV5-1 to TRBJ2-1; TRBD2 might be the D (6 bases). Germline CDR1 and CDR2: SGHRS and YFSETQ. CDR3 length: 15 amino acids. Trimming stripped 4 bases from V and 0 bases from J, with 11 bases between. The CDR3 nucleotides read TGCGCCAGCAGCCCTGGGACTTACTCCTACAATGAGCAGTTCTTC. It yields the protein CASSPGTYSYNEQFF.

The genes are TRBV10-3 and TRBJ1-1, with TRBD1 identical over 8 bases. Germline trimming cut 4 bases from V and 4 bases from J; bases unmatched to any gene: 2. Germline V gene sequence: CDR1 ENHRY, CDR2 SYGVKD. This CDR3 is built from 13 residues. DNA of the CDR3: TGTGCCATCAGTGCGACAGGGGTCACTGAAGCTTTCTTT. Translation gives CAISATGVTEAFF.

The chain has TRBV12-3 or TRBV12-4 and TRBJ2-2; D not resolved. This CDR3 has 13 amino acids. V shed 3 bases and J shed 5 bases, with 7 bases lying between them. The CDR3 DNA reads as TGTGCCAGCAGTTTTTTAGGGACCGGGGAGCTGTTTTTT. Encoded protein: CASSFLGTGELFF.